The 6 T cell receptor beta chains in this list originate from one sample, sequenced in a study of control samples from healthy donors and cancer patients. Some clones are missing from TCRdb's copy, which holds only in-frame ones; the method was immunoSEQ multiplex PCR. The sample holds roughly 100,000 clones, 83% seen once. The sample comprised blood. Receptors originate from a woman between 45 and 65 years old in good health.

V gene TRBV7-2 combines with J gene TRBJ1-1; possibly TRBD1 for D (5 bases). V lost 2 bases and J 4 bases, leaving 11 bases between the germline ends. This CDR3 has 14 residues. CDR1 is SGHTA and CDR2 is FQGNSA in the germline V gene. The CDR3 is CASSLSFGGTEAFF. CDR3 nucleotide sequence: TGTGCCAGCAGCTTATCTTTTGGGGGCACTGAAGCTTTCTTT.

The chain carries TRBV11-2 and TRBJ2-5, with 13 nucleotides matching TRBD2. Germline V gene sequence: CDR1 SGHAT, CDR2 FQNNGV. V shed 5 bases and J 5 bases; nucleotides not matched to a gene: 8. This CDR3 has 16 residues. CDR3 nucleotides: TGTGCCAGCAGCACACTAGCGGGGGGGCCTTATGAGACCCAGTACTTC. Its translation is CASSTLAGGPYETQYF.

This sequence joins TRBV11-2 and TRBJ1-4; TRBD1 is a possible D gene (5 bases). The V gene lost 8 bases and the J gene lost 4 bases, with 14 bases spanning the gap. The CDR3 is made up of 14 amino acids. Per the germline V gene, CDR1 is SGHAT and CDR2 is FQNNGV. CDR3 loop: CASEDRRGNEKLFF. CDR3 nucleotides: TGTGCCAGCGAAGACAGACGTGGTAATGAAAAACTGTTTTTT.

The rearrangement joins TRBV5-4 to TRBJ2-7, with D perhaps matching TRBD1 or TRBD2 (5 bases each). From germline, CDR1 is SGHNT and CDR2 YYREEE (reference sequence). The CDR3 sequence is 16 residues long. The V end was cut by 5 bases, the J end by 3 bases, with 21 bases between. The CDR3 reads CASRDGDRRTLYEQYF. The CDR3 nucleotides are TGTGCCAGCAGAGACGGGGACCGACGGACTCTCTACGAGCAGTACTTC.

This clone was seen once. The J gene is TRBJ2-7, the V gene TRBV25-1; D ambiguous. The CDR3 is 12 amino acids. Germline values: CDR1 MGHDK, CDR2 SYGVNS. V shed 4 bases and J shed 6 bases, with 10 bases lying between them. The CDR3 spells CASSGNVREQYF. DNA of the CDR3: TGTGCCAGCAGTGGCAACGTCCGCGAGCAGTACTTC.

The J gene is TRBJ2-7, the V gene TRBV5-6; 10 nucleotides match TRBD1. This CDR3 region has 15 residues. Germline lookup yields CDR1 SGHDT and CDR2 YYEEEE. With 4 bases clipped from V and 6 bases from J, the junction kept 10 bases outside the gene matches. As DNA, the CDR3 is TGTGCCAGCAGCCTATTGGACAGGGGGATGGGCGAGCAGTACTTC. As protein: CASSLLDRGMGEQYF.